Described below is a single T cell receptor (beta chain) sequence and its context. These data are taken from a study of blood T cell repertoires in COVID-19. The CDR3 is 17 amino acids. Trimming stripped 3 bases from V and 3 bases from J, with 18 bases between. In germline, CDR1 is LNHDA, CDR2 SQIVND (reference sequence). Original analysis: Estimation of nucleated cell counts relied on the amplification of reference gene primers. The protocol was immunoSEQ multiplex PCR, while the TCRdb copy is restricted to in-frame clones and leaves out a portion. V and J calls plus clone size are reproduced from that table; the DNA served to infer D and trimming. The sample records some 200,000 clones, less than 95% being singletons.

The clonotype originates from a man aged 25-45 years with COVID-19, enrolled during active disease. The source material was peripheral blood. The chain couples TRBV19 to TRBJ2-1; tentatively, D is TRBD1 (5 bases). CDR3 sequence: CASSMGKGIRDYNEQFF. The CDR3 DNA follows: TGTGCCAGTAGTATGGGGAAGGGGATCCGCGACTACAATGAGCAGTTCTTC.